What follows are 7 T cell receptor beta chains derived from one specimen sequenced in a study of blood T cell repertoires in COVID-19 (dated by TCRdb to the early 2020s). Library generation was performed with the immunoSEQ multiplex PCR assay. TCRdb's version of the immuneACCESS table is confined to in-frame rearrangements and falls short of the full clone set. An unresolved V gene accounts for under half of the shortfall where checked; the remainder is of unknown origin. The sample has over 85,000 clones on record, 75% to 85% of them singletons. The leading ten clones occupy 16% of the sample. Sequenced input: peripheral blood. The receptors were sampled from a woman aged 55-69 years with acute or convalescent COVID-19.

V gene TRBV5-1 combines with J gene TRBJ1-3, with 9 bases identical to TRBD1. V lost 3 bases, J lost 9 bases, and 10 bases stayed unmatched. The CDR3 covers 15 residues. Looked up from germline, CDR1 is SGHRS and CDR2 is YFSETQ. DNA of the CDR3: TGCGCCAGCAGCTCAACAGGGGGCGGTTTTGGCACCATATATTTT. As protein: CASSSTGGGFGTIYF.

The V and J genes are TRBV19 and TRBJ2-2; 10 bases align to TRBD1. The CDR3 spans 13 residues. V trimming: 10 bases; J trimming: 7 bases; junction bases outside the gene matches: 6. From germline, CDR1 is LNHDA and CDR2 SQIVND (reference sequence). The CDR3 loop reads CATKTGGFGELFF. The CDR3 DNA reads as TGTGCCACCAAGACAGGGGGCTTCGGGGAGCTGTTTTTT.

This chain connects TRBV29-1 to TRBJ2-7, with D possibly TRBD2 on 5 matching bases. The CDR3 sequence is 12 residues long. Per the germline V gene, CDR1 is SQVTM and CDR2 is ANQGSEA. The CDR3 reads CTPSEESYEQYF. The CDR3 DNA reads TGCACCCCCTCGGAGGAGTCCTACGAGCAGTACTTC.

The chain combines TRBV4-1 with TRBJ1-1; D gene uncertain. Trimming took off 6 bases at V and 3 bases at J, with 14 bases between the two ends. The length of the CDR3 is 14 residues. Germline V CDR1 and CDR2: MGHRA, YSYEKL. This CDR3 is CASSPLSGYTEAFF. In DNA, the CDR3 is TGCGCCAGCAGTCCCCTTAGCGGATACACTGAAGCTTTCTTT.

This chain joins TRBV11-3 and TRBJ1-6, with TRBD1 matching 9 bases. V shed 5 bases and J 13 bases; nucleotides not matched to a gene: 9. CDR1 and CDR2 (germline): SGHNT, YENEEA. The CDR3 totals 14 residues. This CDR3 is CASSRLGQGVPLHF. The CDR3 DNA is TGTGCCAGCAGCCGGCTGGGACAGGGAGTTCCCCTCCACTTT.

The CDR3 here is CASGPGLAYNEQFF. DNA for the CDR3: TGTGCCAGCGGGCCGGGACTAGCTTACAATGAGCAGTTCTTC. The chain uses TRBV13 and TRBJ2-1; 9 bases fit TRBD2. The junction had 6 bases not matched to a gene; V was cut back by 8 bases and J by 4 bases. Germline lookup yields CDR1 PRHDT and CDR2 FYEKMQ (reference sequence). The CDR3 has 14 residues. The full variable domain, its missing parts supplied by reference TRBV13 and TRBJ2-1, is AAGVIQSPRHLIKEKRETATLKCYPIPRHDTVYWYQQGPGQDPQFLISFYEKMQSDKGSIPDRFSAQQFSDYHSELNMSSLELGDSALYFCASGPGLAYNEQFFGPGTRLTVL.

This clone appeared a single time. The CDR3 region is CASSLGQLAGGADTQYF. CDR3 DNA: TGTGCCAGCAGCTTAGGTCAGCTAGCGGGAGGGGCAGATACGCAGTATTTT. The chain couples TRBV7-8 to TRBJ2-3; 12 nucleotides line up with TRBD2. The CDR3 runs 17 residues. In germline, CDR1 is SGHVS, CDR2 FQNEAQ. The J segment lost 4 bases and the V segment lost 1 base, leaving 6 bases of the junction unmatched.